This record looks at one T cell receptor (beta chain) sequence and its context. This CDR3 contains 11 residues. Per the germline V gene, CDR1 is SGHVS and CDR2 is FQNEAQ. V lost 5 bases to trimming and J lost 9 bases, with 8 bases between them. Sequencing used immunoSEQ multiplex PCR; TCRdb keeps in-frame clones, though not all of them. The repertoire holds approximately 52,000 clones, about 91% seen once, with roughly 2.5% in the top ten. This sample stems from a study of T cell responses to AZD1222 COVID-19 vaccine. This receptor was obtained from an adult who received the AZD1222 COVID-19 vaccine. J is TRBJ1-5 and V is TRBV7-8; D unresolved. Here the sequenced sample was peripheral blood, taken 28 days after the second AZD1222 dose. CDR3 amino acids: CASSGLGPQHF. The CDR3, as DNA: TGTGCCAGCAGCGGACTAGGGCCCCAGCATTTT.